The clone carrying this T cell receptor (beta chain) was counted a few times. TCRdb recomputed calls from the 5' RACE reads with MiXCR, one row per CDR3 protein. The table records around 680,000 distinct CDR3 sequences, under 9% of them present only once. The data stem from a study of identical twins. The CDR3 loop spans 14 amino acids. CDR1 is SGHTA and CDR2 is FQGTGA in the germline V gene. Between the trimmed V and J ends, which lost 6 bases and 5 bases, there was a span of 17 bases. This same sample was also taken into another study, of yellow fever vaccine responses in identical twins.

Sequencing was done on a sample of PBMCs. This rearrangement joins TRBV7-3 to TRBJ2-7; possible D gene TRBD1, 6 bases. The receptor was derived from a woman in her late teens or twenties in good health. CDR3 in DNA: TGTGCCAGCAGTCCGGTTGGGGCAGGGGACGAGCAGTACTTC. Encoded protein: CASSPVGAGDEQYF.